Below are 7 T cell receptor beta chains sequenced from a single sample in a study of T cells in Graves' hyperthyroidism and ophthalmopathy. Template material for amplifying TCR beta CDR3 regions consisted of RNA transcripts. During a first-round RT-PCR of the TCR CDR3, the HTBI primer set was used. Using its own MiXCR run on the multiplex PCR reads, TCRdb lists one record per CDR3 protein. The data contain approximately 600,000 distinct CDR3 sequences, less than 25% of them seen just once; the ten biggest clones take up 34%. The specimen was blood. All receptors derive from a man aged 30 to 39 with Graves' ophthalmopathy.

This clonotype was seen repeatedly, ten times or more. The chain joins TRBV30 to TRBJ1-1, with D unclear. CDR1 is GTSNPN and CDR2 is SVGIG in the germline V gene (reference sequence). The CDR3 runs 13 residues. The V and J ends lost 4 bases and 4 bases respectively, with 13 bases between them. Written as DNA, the CDR3 is TGTGCCTGGAACCGAGCGAGGTCCACTGAAGCTTTCTTT. Translation: CAWNRARSTEAFF.

This clonotype was counted only a few times. The rearrangement links TRBV11-2 to TRBJ2-7, with 10 bases identical to TRBD1. The ends lost 5 bases at V and 0 bases at J; junction bases unmatched: 4. This CDR3 is built from 15 residues. CDR1 is SGHAT, CDR2 FQNNGV, per germline. The CDR3 DNA reads as TGTGCCAGCAGCCAGACAGGGGGCGACTCCTACGAGCAGTACTTC. Its translation: CASSQTGGDSYEQYF.

This clonotype has a count of ten or more. The rearrangement uses TRBV20-1 and TRBJ2-1; 12 bases are a match to TRBD2. Germline CDR1 reads DFQATT; CDR2 reads SNEGSKA (reference sequence). After removal of 1 base from V and 10 bases from J, the junction contained 8 bases not matched to a gene. CDR3 length: 15 amino acids. CDR3 sequence: CSARGLAGGPNEQFF. The CDR3 region has the DNA TGCAGTGCTAGAGGGCTAGCGGGAGGGCCGAACGAGCAGTTCTTC.

This clonotype came up a few times. The J gene is TRBJ2-7, the V gene TRBV19; no clear D. The CDR3 covers 14 residues. Germline assignment: CDR1 LNHDA and CDR2 SQIVND (reference sequence). V lost 6 bases to trimming and J lost 0 bases, with 12 bases between them. CDR3 residues: CASSHDTDSYEQYF. CDR3 nucleotide sequence: TGTGCCAGTAGCCACGACACCGACTCCTACGAGCAGTACTTC.

The chain employs TRBV7-8 and TRBJ2-2, with 9 bases fitting TRBD2. The length of the CDR3 is 15 residues. V lost 5 bases to trimming and J lost 0 bases; unmatched junction nucleotides: 1. CDR1 SGHVS and CDR2 FQNEAQ come from the germline V gene. Here the CDR3 reads CASSPSGANTGELFF. DNA for the CDR3: TGTGCCAGCAGCCCTAGCGGGGCGAACACCGGGGAGCTGTTTTTT.

This clonotype was detected a few times. The chain uses TRBV6-2 or TRBV6-3 and TRBJ1-5, with D perhaps matching TRBD1 (6 bases). V lost 7 bases, J lost 1 base, and 14 bases lay in between. In germline, CDR1 is MNHEY, CDR2 SVGEGT. This CDR3 region has 15 residues. CDR3 residues: CASTPQGRSNQPQHF. For the CDR3, the DNA is TGTGCCAGCACCCCACAGGGAAGGAGCAATCAGCCCCAGCATTTT.

This clonotype was recorded many times. The rearrangement joins TRBV6-5 to TRBJ1-2; D gene uncertain. There are 14 residues in the CDR3. Trimming took off 0 bases at V and 6 bases at J, with 11 bases between the two ends. Germline lookup yields CDR1 MNHEY and CDR2 SVGAGI. The CDR3: CASSYSTPGDGYTF. CDR3 nucleotides: TGTGCCAGCAGTTACTCGACCCCAGGCGATGGCTACACCTTC.